This T cell receptor beta chain was captured by sequencing in a study of T cell responses to AZD1222 COVID-19 vaccine. Libraries were prepared by immunoSEQ multiplex PCR; TCRdb keeps only in-frame clonotypes and omits some of them. Found here are roughly 30,000 clones, 78% of them singletons; the top ten hold roughly 6.2%. Trimming at V came to 2 bases and at J to 5 bases, leaving 5 bases not matched to a gene. The CDR3 spans 16 residues. In germline, CDR1 is KGHSH, CDR2 LQKENI. Broader study findings: Donors were mostly white British, more females; clonal diversity possibly underestimated.

Points on this clone: Its target is not known.

Specimen: peripheral blood, collected on day 0 of AZD1222 vaccination. The rearrangement links TRBV18 to TRBJ1-5, with 11 bases fitting TRBD1. The receptor was derived from an adult in good health. As DNA, the CDR3 is TGTGCCAGCTCACCAAGGGACAGGGGGTTTGATCAGCCCCAGCATTTT. Its protein product is CASSPRDRGFDQPQHF.